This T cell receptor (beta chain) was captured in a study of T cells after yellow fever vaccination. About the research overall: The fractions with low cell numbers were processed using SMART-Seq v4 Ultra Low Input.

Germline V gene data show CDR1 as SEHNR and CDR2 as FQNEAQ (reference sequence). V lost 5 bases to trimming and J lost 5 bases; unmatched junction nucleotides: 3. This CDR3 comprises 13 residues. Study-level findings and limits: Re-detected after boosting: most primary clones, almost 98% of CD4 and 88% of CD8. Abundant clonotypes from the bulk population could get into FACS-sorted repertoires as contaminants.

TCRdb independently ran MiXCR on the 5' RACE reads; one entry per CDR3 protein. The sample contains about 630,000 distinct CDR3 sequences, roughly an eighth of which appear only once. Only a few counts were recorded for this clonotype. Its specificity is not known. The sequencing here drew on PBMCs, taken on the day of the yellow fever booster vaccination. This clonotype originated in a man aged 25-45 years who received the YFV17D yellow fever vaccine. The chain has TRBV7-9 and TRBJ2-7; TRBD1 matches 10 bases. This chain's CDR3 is CASSPDRGNEQYF. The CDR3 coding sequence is TGTGCCAGCAGCCCGGACAGGGGGAACGAGCAGTACTTC.